Shown below are 30 T cell receptor beta chains from a single sample sequenced in a study of T cell repertoires in cytomegalovirus infection. Their target antigens are unknown. TCRdb re-analysed the reads in MiXCR, keeping a single row per CDR3 protein. The sample yields approximately 770,000 distinct CDR3 sequences, about 28% seen once. This specimen consisted of cultured CD8+ T cells from PBMCs, obtained from culture after CMV antigen stimulation. The receptors come from a human donor in good health (CMV status not recorded). Some clones in this sample may be carry-over from other donors' samples.

This clonotype was observed a few times. The chain uses TRBV7-9 and TRBJ2-7; TRBD1 or TRBD2 may be the D gene (5 bases each). Trimming shortened V by 6 bases and J by 4 bases, and 19 bases separated the two germline ends. In germline, CDR1 is SEHNR, CDR2 FQNEAQ (reference sequence). The CDR3 runs 15 residues. The CDR3 DNA reads TGTGCCAGCAGTTTTCGGGACGGACTTATTTACGAGCAGTACTTC. It translates to CASSFRDGLIYEQYF.

The chain combines TRBV6-1 with TRBJ1-2; tentative D call: TRBD1 (5 bases). The CDR3 covers 12 residues. Per the germline V gene, CDR1 is MNHNS and CDR2 is SASEGT. Trimming pared 10 bases from V and 4 bases from J, leaving 13 bases between. CDR3 region: CAIDTGTYGYTF. In DNA, the CDR3 is TGTGCCATTGATACAGGCACCTATGGCTACACCTTC.

This clonotype was picked up a small number of times. The chain links TRBV7-2 to TRBJ1-2; tentatively, D is TRBD1 (5 bases). CDR1 and CDR2 (germline): SGHTA, FQGNSA. The CDR3 has 14 amino acids. V was shortened by 5 bases and J by 4 bases, with 14 bases between the two germline ends. The CDR3 reads CASSPGHLGYGYTF. As DNA, the CDR3 is TGTGCCAGCAGCCCTGGACACCTTGGCTATGGCTACACCTTC.

V gene TRBV2 combines with J gene TRBJ2-7; a possible D gene is TRBD2 (6 bases). V was trimmed by 8 bases and J by 5 bases, leaving 13 bases between them. The CDR3 runs 12 residues. CDR1 and CDR2 (germline): SNHLY, FYNNEI. The CDR3, as DNA: TGTGCCAGCTGGGTCGGCGGGGACGAGCAGTACTTC. This encodes CASWVGGDEQYF.

This sequence joins TRBV20-1 and TRBJ2-5; perhaps D is TRBD1 or TRBD2 (6 bases each). The germline V and J ends were trimmed by 6 bases and 2 bases, with 19 bases remaining between them. Germline CDR1 DFQATT, CDR2 SNEGSKA (reference sequence). This CDR3 region has 15 residues. Written as DNA, the CDR3 is TGCAGTGCAAACGGGGGCGGACAGCCACAAGAGACCCAGTACTTC. It specifies CSANGGGQPQETQYF.

The table lists this clonotype with a few counts. The V call is TRBV28, the J call TRBJ1-1, with TRBD1 as a possible D gene (5 bases). Germline CDR1 and CDR2: MDHEN and SYDVKM. There are 14 residues in the CDR3. Trimming stripped 6 bases from V and 1 base from J, with 12 bases between. CDR3 loop: CASRVDGGNTEAFF. DNA for the CDR3: TGTGCCAGCAGGGTCGACGGGGGGAACACTGAAGCTTTCTTT.

V gene TRBV7-6 combines with J gene TRBJ2-1, with a possible D match to TRBD2 (5 bases). Germline V CDR1 and CDR2: SGHVS, FNYEAQ. The V gene lost 7 bases and the J gene lost 8 bases, with 18 bases spanning the gap. The CDR3 has 14 residues. CDR3 protein: CASNQGGRADEQFF. The CDR3 DNA follows: TGTGCCAGCAACCAAGGTGGGCGAGCGGATGAGCAGTTCTTC.

The chain recombines TRBV27 with TRBJ1-6, with a possible D match to TRBD1 (6 bases). The V end lost 6 bases, the J end lost 10 bases, and 16 bases lay between the germline ends. The V gene's germline CDR1 is MNHEY and CDR2 SMNVEV (reference sequence). The CDR3 length is 14 residues. The CDR3 sequence is CASRPGAAGSPLHF. CDR3 sequence (DNA): TGTGCCAGCAGGCCAGGGGCAGCGGGGTCACCCCTCCACTTT.

The chain links TRBV6-6 to TRBJ2-5; a possible D gene is TRBD2 (5 bases). CDR1 and CDR2 (germline): MNHNY, SVGAGI (reference sequence). The CDR3 contains 13 residues. Trimming took off 7 bases at V and 1 base at J, with 10 bases between the two ends. Here the CDR3 DNA reads TGTGCCAGCACTCTAACTAGCCAAGAGACCCAGTACTTC. Protein product: CASTLTSQETQYF.

DNA for the CDR3: TGCGCCAGCAGCCAAGATCCCAGTACCACCGGGGAGCTGTTTTTT. The encoded protein is CASSQDPSTTGELFF. This chain uses TRBV4-3 with TRBJ2-2, with D hard to call. V was cut by 0 bases and J by 4 bases, with 9 bases left in between. The CDR3 length is 15 residues. The V gene's germline CDR1 is LGHNA and CDR2 YSLEER.

This clonotype was observed a few times. The V gene is TRBV6-8, the J gene TRBJ2-1, with D possibly matching TRBD1 (5 bases). This CDR3 has 15 residues. Germline V gene lookup returns CDR1 MNHGY and CDR2 SAAAGT. Trimming cost V 2 bases and J 0 bases, with 8 bases left between them. CDR3 nucleotides: TGTGCCAGCAGTTACGTTACAGGCTCCTACAATGAGCAGTTCTTC. Translation gives CASSYVTGSYNEQFF.

The rearrangement links TRBV27 to TRBJ2-1; D is unclear. CDR1 and CDR2 from the germline V gene are MNHEY and SMNVEV (reference sequence). This CDR3 has 15 amino acids. The V end was cut by 10 bases, the J end by 0 bases, with 16 bases between. CDR3 sequence (DNA): TGTGCCACCGCCCTAGGCCGGCCCTCCTACAATGAGCAGTTCTTC. Translation gives CATALGRPSYNEQFF.

The rearrangement links TRBV27 to TRBJ1-5; no clear D. The germline V and J ends were trimmed by 5 bases and 2 bases, with 13 bases remaining between them. Germline V gene sequence: CDR1 MNHEY, CDR2 SMNVEV (reference sequence). This CDR3 comprises 15 residues. The CDR3 DNA is TGTGCCAGCAGTATTGGGCCAGTGGGCAATCAGCCCCAGCATTTT. Protein sequence: CASSIGPVGNQPQHF.

This clonotype has only a few counts. The rearrangement uses TRBV2 and TRBJ2-2, with 7 bases identical to TRBD1. The CDR3 covers 14 residues. With V trimmed by 8 bases and J by 1 base, 4 bases remained unmatched. Germline assignment: CDR1 SNHLY and CDR2 FYNNEI. CDR3 coding DNA: TGTGCCAGCTGGGACAGCTTGAACACCGGGGAGCTGTTTTTT. It yields the protein CASWDSLNTGELFF. The full variable domain, completed using reference TRBV2 and TRBJ2-2, is EPEVTQTPSHQVTQMGQEVILRCVPISNHLYFYWYRQILGQKVEFLVSFYNNEISEKSEIFDDQFSVERPDGSNFTLKIRSTKLEDSAMYFCASWDSLNTGELFFGEGSRLTVL.

There are many counts of this clonotype. The chain carries TRBV7-6 and TRBJ2-2; 12 bases are a match to TRBD1. The CDR3 extends over 18 amino acids. J lost 6 bases, V lost 5 bases, and 13 bases had no gene match. Germline loops: CDR1 SGHVS, CDR2 FNYEAQ. The CDR3 region is CASSRTGAGQGAPGELFF. DNA of the CDR3: TGTGCCAGCAGCCGGACGGGAGCGGGACAGGGGGCTCCCGGGGAGCTGTTTTTT.

The V and J genes are TRBV28 and TRBJ1-5, with 8 bases identical to TRBD1. CDR1 is MDHEN and CDR2 is SYDVKM in the germline V gene. This CDR3 is 17 amino acids long. V lost 5 bases, J lost 5 bases, and 14 bases stayed unmatched. The CDR3 spells CASSPPPWTGIDQPQHF. The CDR3 DNA reads TGTGCCAGCAGTCCTCCCCCTTGGACAGGGATTGATCAGCCCCAGCATTTT.

Of note for this clonotype: This may be a read error, as it is one base from a much larger clone. J is TRBJ2-7 and V is TRBV7-2, with 10 nucleotides matching TRBD1. The junction had 6 bases not matched to a gene; V was cut back by 5 bases and J by 8 bases. Germline CDR1 reads SGHTA; CDR2 reads FQGNSA. This CDR3 has 13 amino acids. Here the CDR3 reads CASSDRGPYKQYF. CDR3 nucleotide sequence: TGTGCCAGCAGCGACAGGGGGCCATACAAGCAGTACTTC.

This clonotype has ten or more counts. The chain links TRBV7-6 to TRBJ2-2; D gene ambiguous. Germline-derived CDR1 and CDR2 are SGHVS and FNYEAQ. The CDR3 spans 14 residues. Trimming removed 5 bases at V and 1 base at J, with 8 bases between. CDR3 region: CASSPWENTGELFF. As DNA, the CDR3 is TGTGCCAGCAGCCCTTGGGAGAACACCGGGGAGCTGTTTTTT.

Comments on this clonotype: Relative to the germline gene, one junction end is altered; a read error may explain this. CDR3 sequence (DNA): TGTGCCAGCAGCTTAGTGGACTTC. It codes for CASSLVDF. The chain links TRBV7-8 to TRBJ2-5; D gene ambiguous. This CDR3 is 8 amino acids long. Germline assignment: CDR1 SGHVS and CDR2 FQNEAQ.

This clonotype has at least ten counts. This chain connects TRBV6-4 to TRBJ2-3, with 8 bases fitting TRBD2. This CDR3 region has 15 residues. Germline V gene data show CDR1 as MRHNA and CDR2 as SNTAGT. Trimming removed 1 base from V and 0 bases from J; junction bases left unmatched: 0. CDR3 in DNA: TGTGCCAGCAGTGACTTAGCGGGGAGCACAGATACGCAGTATTTT. It translates to CASSDLAGSTDTQYF.

The rearrangement links TRBV4-1 to TRBJ1-5, with D possibly matching TRBD1 (5 bases). V lost 0 bases to trimming and J lost 1 base, with 13 bases between them. The CDR3 is made up of 17 amino acids. Germline V gives CDR1 MGHRA, CDR2 YSYEKL. This CDR3 reads CASSQDGGSGSNQPQHF. The DNA for the CDR3 is TGCGCCAGCAGCCAAGATGGGGGTTCGGGAAGCAATCAGCCCCAGCATTTT.

The CDR3 spells CAAEGYIVRADTQYF. The CDR3 DNA sequence: TGTGCCGCGGAGGGATATATCGTCCGTGCAGATACGCAGTATTTT. The chain employs TRBV7-9 and TRBJ2-3; D might be TRBD2 (6 bases). This CDR3 has 15 amino acids. Germline assignment: CDR1 SEHNR and CDR2 FQNEAQ (reference sequence). V was cut by 11 bases and J by 4 bases, with 22 bases left in between.

This rearrangement joins TRBV6-2 or TRBV6-3 to TRBJ2-1; unclear D gene. Per germline, CDR1 MNHEY and CDR2 SVGEGT. Trimming removed 3 bases from V and 6 bases from J, with 15 bases in between. The CDR3 length is 15 residues. The CDR3 reads CASSYRQHLINEQFF. For the CDR3, the DNA is TGTGCCAGCAGTTATCGCCAGCATCTTATCAATGAGCAGTTCTTC.

This chain uses TRBV7-9 with TRBJ2-3; D is perhaps TRBD2 (6 bases). CDR3 length: 16 amino acids. V was shortened by 5 bases and J by 2 bases, with 17 bases between the two germline ends. Germline V gene lookup returns CDR1 SEHNR and CDR2 FQNEAQ (reference sequence). The CDR3 region is CASSHWSSDYTDTQYF. In nucleotides, the CDR3 is TGTGCCAGCAGCCATTGGTCTAGCGACTACACAGATACGCAGTATTTT.

This clonotype came up once. The chain links TRBV7-9 to TRBJ2-1; 7 nucleotides line up with TRBD1. The V gene's germline CDR1 is SEHNR and CDR2 FQNEAQ (reference sequence). This CDR3 spans 16 amino acids. V was clipped by 3 bases and J by 6 bases; unmatched bases: 11. CDR3 coding DNA: TGTGCCAGCAGCTTGTCCGGGACAGAAATTTTCAATGAGCAGTTCTTC. Translating gives CASSLSGTEIFNEQFF.

This clonotype has a handful of counts. The rearrangement links TRBV6-5 to TRBJ1-6; 8 nucleotides align to TRBD1. There are 17 residues in the CDR3. The V segment lost 2 bases and the J segment 4 bases; nucleotides outside the gene matches: 7. The germline gives CDR1 MNHEY, CDR2 SVGAGI. CDR3 bases: TGTGCCAGCAGTTACCTGGGGCAGGGGGCTTATAATTCACCCCTCCACTTT. Protein: CASSYLGQGAYNSPLHF.

This clonotype has a handful of counts. The chain carries TRBV7-3 and TRBJ2-3, with D possibly matching TRBD2 (5 bases). V was cut by 4 bases and J by 1 base, with 12 bases left in between. The CDR3 spans 15 residues. Looked up from germline, CDR1 is SGHTA and CDR2 is FQGTGA. The CDR3: CASSYDGLGTDTQYF. The CDR3 nucleotides are TGTGCCAGCAGCTACGACGGACTCGGCACAGATACGCAGTATTTT.

The chain recombines TRBV20-1 with TRBJ2-7; possibly TRBD2 for D (6 bases). The CDR3 has 13 residues. Trimming removed 3 bases from V and 0 bases from J, with 9 bases in between. CDR1 is DFQATT and CDR2 is SNEGSKA in the germline V gene (reference sequence). The CDR3 loop is CSARRRGSYEQYV. The CDR3 bases are TGCAGTGCTAGGAGGCGGGGCTCCTACGAGCAGTACGTC.

V gene TRBV4-3 combines with J gene TRBJ1-5, with unresolved D. The CDR3 sequence is 16 residues long. Trimming took 1 base from V and 3 from J, leaving 13 bases between them. Germline assignment: CDR1 LGHNA and CDR2 YSLEER. The CDR3 spells CASSQGTSGYNQPQHF. DNA of the CDR3: TGCGCCAGCAGCCAAGGGACGAGCGGGTACAATCAGCCCCAGCATTTT.

Ten or more counts support this clonotype. This chain links TRBV12-3 or TRBV12-4 with TRBJ2-1; 9 bases match TRBD1. Trimming took 10 bases from V and 4 from J; bases not matched to a gene: 8. The CDR3 covers 14 residues. The CDR3 bases are TGTGCCATACCGGGACAGGGAGTTTACAATGAGCAGTTCTTC. Its protein is CAIPGQGVYNEQFF.